This is a list of T cell receptor beta chains from one sample in a study of cytomegalovirus exposure and HLA in healthy donors. Clones were read by immunoSEQ multiplex PCR, and TCRdb kept only the in-frame ones, dropping some. The sample contains about 100,000 clones, around 80% of which appear only once. Sequenced: PBMCs. Receptors were obtained from a woman in her late teens or twenties in good health and CMV-seronegative. CDR3s include the opening cysteine and the closing phenylalanine or tryptophan. The D gene is left open where the match is weak. Clone size is given for some rows only: seen once, a few or many times, or a class if the clone is expanded.

D	V	J	size	DNA	CDR3
TRBD2	TRBV5-6	TRBJ2-7	NA	TGTGCCAGCAGCGAATTGGCGGCTAGCGGGAGATCGTACGAGCAGTACTTC	CASSELAASGRSYEQYF
NA	TRBV6-5	TRBJ2-7	NA	TGTGCCAGCAGTTACTCCACCACAGCCTTCTACGAGCAGTACTTC	CASSYSTTAFYEQYF
TRBD1	TRBV18	TRBJ2-7	few	TGTGCCAGCTTCCCCACGGGGACAGGGGGCATCAACGAGCAGTACTTC	CASFPTGTGGINEQYF
TRBD1	TRBV5-1	TRBJ1-3	NA	TGCGCCAGCAGCTTAGGTCAGGGGGCTGTCGGAAACACCATATATTTT	CASSLGQGAVGNTIYF
NA	TRBV23-1	TRBJ2-5	NA	TGCGCCAGCAGTCAATCCCCCAGGAATGGGGAGACCCAGTACTTC	CASSQSPRNGETQYF
TRBD2	TRBV7-3	TRBJ2-1	NA	TGTGCCAGCAGCTTCACCGGGACTAGTTCTTTATATGAGCAGTTCTTC	CASSFTGTSSLYEQFF
TRBD2	TRBV4-1	TRBJ2-3	NA	TGCGCCAGCAGCTCTAGCGGGGGGGCTGGCACAGATACGCAGTATTTT	CASSSSGGAGTDTQYF
NA	TRBV4-1	TRBJ1-1	few	TGCGCCAGCAGCCCAGGTCAGGGAAACACTGAAGCTTTCTTT	CASSPGQGNTEAFF
TRBD2	TRBV5-1	TRBJ2-7	NA	TGCTGCACATCGGGAGGCATAGCCTACGAGCAGTACTTC	CCTSGGIAYEQYF
TRBD2	TRBV29-1	TRBJ2-7	once	TGCAGCGTTGGAATGTCGGGAGGCATTTACGAGCAGTACTTC	CSVGMSGGIYEQYF
NA	TRBV5-4	TRBJ2-5	NA	TGTGCCAGCAGCTTGGAAGCGCTCGGGGAGACCCAGTACTTC	CASSLEALGETQYF
NA	TRBV7-2	TRBJ2-7	NA	TGTGCCAGCAGCTTATCGCGGCAGAACTACGAGCAGTACTTC	CASSLSRQNYEQYF
NA	TRBV6-5	TRBJ2-2	NA	TGTGCCAGCACTGCCGGGAGGAACACCGGGGAGCTGTTTTTT	CASTAGRNTGELFF
TRBD1	TRBV28	TRBJ1-2	NA	TGTGCCAGCAGAAATACTAATTTACCGGGACAGGGTAACCCACGGACCTACACCTTC	CASRNTNLPGQGNPRTYTF
NA	TRBV27	TRBJ2-3	medium-sized	TGTGCCAGCAGGGAACAGGGAACAGATACGCAGTATTTT	CASREQGTDTQYF
TRBD2	TRBV19	TRBJ2-7	NA	TGTGCCAGTAGTGTTCTAGCGGGGAGCTCCTACGAGCAGTACTTC	CASSVLAGSSYEQYF
NA	TRBV11-2	TRBJ1-1	NA	TGTGCCAGCAGCCTTACAGGAGCGAACACTGAAGCTTTCTTT	CASSLTGANTEAFF
NA	TRBV4-2	TRBJ2-1	NA	TGTGCCAGCAGCCAAGATTCACTAGTCAATGAGCAGTTCTTC	CASSQDSLVNEQFF
TRBD1	TRBV19	TRBJ1-1	NA	TGTGCCAGTAGGACAGGGGGCCGCAAGACTGAAGCTTTCTTT	CASRTGGRKTEAFF
TRBD1	TRBV5-4	TRBJ2-6	NA	TGTGCCAGCAGCACAGGACAGGGGGGCTCTGGGGCCAACGTCCTGACTTTC	CASSTGQGGSGANVLTF
NA	TRBV2	TRBJ2-2	few	TGTGCCAGCAGGGTAGGGGGTTCGGTCACCGGGGAGCTGTTTTTT	CASRVGGSVTGELFF
NA	TRBV27	TRBJ2-7	NA	TGTGCCAGCAGTTTGATCGTGGGCAGGGGCTACGAGCAGTACTTC	CASSLIVGRGYEQYF
TRBD1	TRBV7-9	TRBJ2-7	NA	TGTTCCAGCAGCTCTAGGGGGCAGGACGAGCAGTACTTC	CSSSSRGQDEQYF
NA	TRBV4-3	TRBJ2-5	NA	TGCGCCAGCAGCCAAGGAAGGGGAATACTAGAGACCCAGTACTTC	CASSQGRGILETQYF
NA	TRBV25-1	TRBJ1-6	NA	TGTGCCAGCAGTGGAGACAACCCTTCACCCCTCCACTTT	CASSGDNPSPLHF
TRBD2	TRBV7-2	TRBJ2-5	once	TGTGCCAGCAGCTTAGCGCCTTGGGAGTCCCGGGGGGAAGAGACCCAGTACTTC	CASSLAPWESRGEETQYF
NA	TRBV28	TRBJ2-7	NA	TGTGCCAGCAGTCCCCTGTTCGAGTCGAGCGAGCAGTACTTC	CASSPLFESSEQYF
TRBD1	TRBV27	TRBJ1-3	NA	TGTGCCAGCAGTCCATACGGGACAGGGGCTGGAAACACCATATATTTT	CASSPYGTGAGNTIYF
TRBD2	TRBV7-3	TRBJ2-1	NA	TGTGCCAGCAGCTCCACTAGCGGGGGTGTCAATGAGCAGTTCTTC	CASSSTSGGVNEQFF
NA	TRBV27	TRBJ2-3	NA	TGTGCCAGCAGTTTATGGGCCCCAACAGATACGCAGTATTTT	CASSLWAPTDTQYF
TRBD1	TRBV5-6	TRBJ1-2	NA	TGTGCCAGCACTTACAGGGGTTACGGCTACACCTTC	CASTYRGYGYTF
TRBD2	TRBV11-2	TRBJ2-1	few	TGTGCCAGCAGCTTCCAGCGGGGTGGAGAGCAGTTCTTC	CASSFQRGGEQFF
NA	TRBV28	TRBJ2-1	NA	TGTGCCAGCAGTATCCATTGGGGAGGTGAGGCCAATGAGCAGTTCTTC	CASSIHWGGEANEQFF
NA	TRBV5-1	TRBJ1-4	NA	TGCGCCAGCAGCCGGAGCACCCTTTCTGCAACTAATGAAAAACTGTTTTTT	CASSRSTLSATNEKLFF
NA	TRBV29-1	TRBJ2-5	NA	TGCAGCGTGTGTAGTGAAAATCAAGAGACCCAGTACTTC	CSVCSENQETQYF